The 8 T cell receptor beta chains below all came from one sample that was sequenced in a study of multiple sclerosis patients with progressive multifocal leukoencephalopathy. Time point in this sample: before natalizumab initiation. TCRdb keeps only in-frame clones here, not all; method: immunoSEQ multiplex PCR. The sample includes about 30,000 clones, almost 95% seen only once; the top ten take less than 2.5%. The sample taken for sequencing was PBMCs. These receptor sequences come from a man between 25 and 39 years old with multiple sclerosis.

The chain is built from TRBV30 and TRBJ1-2; unclear D gene. V lost 4 bases to trimming and J lost 4 bases, with 13 bases between them. CDR3 length equals 13 residues. Germline lookup yields CDR1 GTSNPN and CDR2 SVGIG (reference sequence). Here the CDR3 DNA reads TGTGCCTGGAAGGGCCCGGATTCCTATGGCTACACCTTC. Its translation is CAWKGPDSYGYTF.

The V and J genes are TRBV7-2 and TRBJ1-5; 8 bases are a match to TRBD1. The junction had 7 bases not matched to a gene; V was cut back by 5 bases and J by 7 bases. The germline CDR1 and CDR2 sequences are SGHTA and FQGNSA. The CDR3 extends over 14 amino acids. The CDR3 reads CASSLDRGGQPQHF. The CDR3 DNA follows: TGTGCCAGCAGCCTTGACAGGGGAGGGCAGCCCCAGCATTTT.

The rearrangement uses TRBV30 and TRBJ2-1; possible D gene TRBD1, 7 bases. V shed 3 bases and J shed 4 bases, with 13 bases lying between them. CDR1 is GTSNPN and CDR2 is SVGIG in the germline V gene (reference sequence). This CDR3 region has 14 residues. The CDR3 DNA sequence: TGTGCCTGGAGCGAGGAGGGGGCATACAATGAGCAGTTCTTC. The encoded protein is CAWSEEGAYNEQFF.

This sequence joins TRBV7-6 and TRBJ2-1; the D gene is possibly TRBD2 (6 bases). Trimming left V 6 bases short and J 5 bases short, with 11 bases between. There are 13 residues in the CDR3. Germline-derived CDR1 and CDR2 are SGHVS and FNYEAQ. The CDR3 DNA follows: TGTGCCAGCAGTTATAGGGAGGACAATGAGCAGTTCTTC. Its protein product is CASSYREDNEQFF.

This sequence joins TRBV9 and TRBJ2-1, with TRBD2 as a possible D gene (6 bases). Looked up from germline, CDR1 is SGDLS and CDR2 is YYNGEE. The CDR3 length is 13 residues. V shed 3 bases and J shed 10 bases, with 14 bases lying between them. The DNA of the CDR3 is TGTGCCAGCAGCGCAACCGGGAGAGTGGAGCAGTTCTTC. The encoded protein is CASSATGRVEQFF.

V and J are TRBV4-2 and TRBJ2-5, with D unclear. The last part of the DNA fits TRBJ2-7 better; the J call may be wrong. The CDR3 has 15 residues. Germline CDR1 LGHNA, CDR2 YNFKEQ. CDR3 protein: CASSQDVASSYEQYF. DNA of the CDR3: TGTGCCAGCAGCCAAGACGTCGCGAGCTCCTACGAGCAGTACTTC.

This clone was detected only once. The CDR3 nucleotides read TGTGCCAGCAGCGGAACGACAGGGGGCTTCTATGGCTACACCTTC. It specifies CASSGTTGGFYGYTF. This sequence joins TRBV9 and TRBJ1-2, with 10 bases that match TRBD1. V lost 3 bases, J lost 4 bases, and 6 bases stayed unmatched. Germline V gives CDR1 SGDLS, CDR2 YYNGEE. This CDR3 is built from 15 residues.

The sample holds one count of this clone. The rearrangement links TRBV9 to TRBJ2-7, with D tentatively TRBD2 (6 bases). The germline V gene has CDR1 SGDLS and CDR2 YYNGEE. The CDR3 extends over 15 amino acids. V dropped 0 bases and J dropped 0 bases, with 10 bases sitting between them. The CDR3 bases are TGTGCCAGCAGCGTAGCCGGGGGTTCCTCCTACGAGCAGTACTTC. Translating it yields CASSVAGGSSYEQYF.